The entry below describes one T cell receptor (beta chain). Antigen unknown. The data were produced by immunoSEQ multiplex PCR, yet TCRdb's version contains in-frame clones alone and is incomplete. The sample has about 87,000 clones; 84% are singletons. Time point of the sample: pretreatment peripheral blood. The CDR3 is made up of 16 amino acids. The data were taken from a study of PD-L1 blockade in urothelial cancer. Study-level information: Males with bladder-origin urothelial cancer made up about 90% of the roughly 30 patients. T cells were recovered from blood samples at a median of around 140,000.

Study-wide results and limits: Larger 3-week expansion of tumor-associated blood clones was seen in durable-benefit patients.

This TCR was recovered from a man aged 55 to 69 with urothelial cancer. Specimen: PBMCs, collected around atezolizumab (anti-PD-L1) treatment. The chain couples TRBV12-2 to TRBJ2-7; the table gives TRBD2 as D, unverified against the DNA. TRBV12-2 is designated a pseudogene. CDR3 residues: CASRLAQSLAVFEQYF. DNA for the CDR3: TGTGCAAGTCGCTTAGCGCAGAGTCTAGCCGTTTTCGAGCAGTACTTC.